Each of the 18 T cell receptor beta chains below was sequenced from the same sample in a study of early T cells in non-severe SARS-CoV-2 infection (dated by TCRdb to 2020 to 2023). Library preparation was by 5' RACE. Sequencing instrument: NextSeq 500. The public reads were reanalyzed by TCRdb: fastp trimming at Q25, MiXCR alignment, in-frame beta chains only. Here each entry gathers all rows of one CDR3 protein and keeps the most common genes and DNA. In this sample the table shows about 80,000 distinct CDR3 sequences, around 12% of which occur a single time. About 3% of the sample comes from the top ten. The sequencing input was whole blood. All receptors come from an adult who was a healthcare worker with PCR-confirmed SARS-CoV-2 infection or an uninfected control (not recorded which).

The sample holds a few counts of this clonotype. The chain is built from TRBV4-1 and TRBJ2-2; 9 bases match TRBD2. The V gene's germline CDR1 is MGHRA and CDR2 YSYEKL. The CDR3 extends over 16 amino acids. With 7 bases clipped from V and 2 bases from J, the junction kept 8 bases outside the gene matches. The CDR3 DNA is TGCGCCAGCACCGTCCGACTAGCGGTCAACACCGGGGAGCTGTTTTTT. This sequence encodes CASTVRLAVNTGELFF.

V usage is TRBV5-4 and J usage is TRBJ2-4; 8 bases match TRBD2. V lost 3 bases to trimming and J lost 4 bases; unmatched junction nucleotides: 6. This CDR3 contains 15 residues. Germline V gives CDR1 SGHNT, CDR2 YYREEE (reference sequence). The CDR3 coding sequence is TGTGCCAGCAGCTGGGCCGGGGGGGGTAAAAACATTCAGTACTTC. Protein sequence: CASSWAGGGKNIQYF.

The genes are TRBV2 and TRBJ2-1; D ambiguous. Per the germline V gene, CDR1 is SNHLY and CDR2 is FYNNEI. The V end lost 8 bases, the J end lost 4 bases, and 6 bases lay between the germline ends. The CDR3 covers 11 residues. Here the CDR3 DNA reads TGTGCCAGCTGGAAGTACAATGAGCAGTTCTTC. It yields the protein CASWKYNEQFF.

Ten or more counts support this clonotype. The V call is TRBV5-1, the J call TRBJ2-1; 11 bases agree with TRBD2. J gave up 4 bases and V 1 base, and 7 bases lay outside the gene matches. This CDR3 is built from 17 residues. Looked up from germline, CDR1 is SGHRS and CDR2 is YFSETQ. CDR3 residues: CASSLSTSGSRYNEQFF. The DNA of the CDR3 is TGCGCCAGCAGCTTGAGTACTAGCGGGAGTAGGTACAATGAGCAGTTCTTC.

The chain joins TRBV30 to TRBJ1-2, with D uncertain. Germline V CDR1 and CDR2: GTSNPN, SVGIG (reference sequence). The V and J ends lost 7 bases and 0 bases respectively, with 12 bases between them. The CDR3 sequence is 13 residues long. CDR3 sequence reads: CASSKWTNYGYTF. The CDR3 nucleotides are TGTGCCTCCTCCAAGTGGACTAACTATGGCTACACCTTC.

This clonotype was seen only a few times. This chain uses TRBV5-5 with TRBJ1-3; TRBD1 matches 10 bases. The CDR3 spans 17 residues. With V trimmed by 4 bases and J by 10 bases, 17 bases remained unmatched. Germline assignment: CDR1 SGHKS and CDR2 YYEKEE (reference sequence). The CDR3 DNA is TGTGCCAGCAGCCCCGACCCAGGACAGGGGGGTCTGGTGACCATATATTTT. Protein sequence: CASSPDPGQGGLVTIYF.

This clonotype was recorded many times. This chain connects TRBV30 to TRBJ2-1; D perhaps matches TRBD2 (5 bases). CDR1 and CDR2 (germline): GTSNPN, SVGIG (reference sequence). This CDR3 comprises 12 residues. V lost 0 bases to trimming and J lost 13 bases, with 13 bases between them. DNA of the CDR3: TGTGCCTGGAGTGTAGTAGCGCAACTTCAGTTCTTC. Translation: CAWSVVAQLQFF. Using reference TRBV30 and TRBJ2-1 for the parts outside the CDR3, the full variable domain is SQTIHQWPATLVQPVGSPLSLECTVEGTSNPNLYWYRQAAGRGLQLLFYSVGIGQISSEVPQNLSASRPQDRQFILSSKKLLLSDSGFYLCAWSVVAQLQFFGPGTRLTVL.

This clonotype was seen a handful of times. The chain couples TRBV28 to TRBJ2-7; 8 nucleotides line up with TRBD2. V dropped 6 bases and J dropped 1; count of bases not matched to a gene: 8. Per the germline V gene, CDR1 is MDHEN and CDR2 is SYDVKM. This CDR3 has 15 residues. The CDR3 protein is CASSPSGSFSYEQYF. The DNA of the CDR3 is TGTGCCAGCAGCCCTAGCGGGTCCTTTTCCTACGAGCAGTACTTC.

In DNA, the CDR3 is TGTGCCAGCAGCTTAGAAGGTCGAGCGACCCAGTACTTC. As protein: CASSLEGRATQYF. The gene calls are TRBV7-2 and TRBJ2-5; D call uncertain. V dropped 1 base and J dropped 7 bases, with 10 bases sitting between them. Germline V gives CDR1 SGHTA, CDR2 FQGNSA. CDR3 length: 13 residues.

This clonotype was recorded many times. J is TRBJ2-7 and V is TRBV3-1; 10 bases line up with TRBD2. V lost 6 bases and J lost 0; bases outside the gene matches: 2. CDR1 and CDR2 (germline): LGHDT, YNNKEL (reference sequence). The CDR3 contains 14 residues. Written as DNA, the CDR3 is TGTGCCAGCAGACCTAGCGGGAGCTCCTACGAGCAGTACTTC. Its protein product is CASRPSGSSYEQYF.

V gene TRBV2 combines with J gene TRBJ2-6; no firm D call. The CDR3 runs 14 residues. With 5 bases removed from V and 5 bases from J, the gap between germline ends came to 10 bases. Germline CDR1 SNHLY, CDR2 FYNNEI. Here the CDR3 reads CASSTIQRANVLTF. The CDR3, as DNA: TGTGCCAGCAGTACCATCCAGCGGGCCAACGTCCTGACTTTC.

In its sample, this clonotype was seen a few times. The chain is built from TRBV19 and TRBJ1-5, with D possibly matching TRBD1 (5 bases). This CDR3 spans 15 amino acids. Germline V gives CDR1 LNHDA, CDR2 SQIVND (reference sequence). The ends were cut back, 2 bases at V and 2 bases at J, with 10 bases in the middle. CDR3 protein: CASSIRGSGNQPQHF. As DNA, the CDR3 is TGTGCCAGTAGTATACGGGGGTCGGGCAATCAGCCCCAGCATTTT.

This chain connects TRBV7-3 to TRBJ2-3; D uncertain. The CDR3 extends over 13 amino acids. Germline V gene sequence: CDR1 SGHTA, CDR2 FQGTGA. V lost 3 bases and J 5 bases, leaving 9 bases between the germline ends. The CDR3 DNA reads as TGTGCCAGCAGCTTCAAGGGAATAGATACGCAGTATTTT. Translation: CASSFKGIDTQYF.

This clonotype appeared many times. The gene calls are TRBV27 and TRBJ2-7; TRBD1 matches 8 bases. Germline trimming cut 5 bases from V and 1 base from J; bases unmatched to any gene: 7. Germline CDR1 MNHEY, CDR2 SMNVEV (reference sequence). The CDR3 extends over 15 amino acids. CDR3: CASSAIRTGSYEQYF. The CDR3 DNA sequence: TGTGCCAGCAGTGCAATCCGGACAGGGTCCTACGAGCAGTACTTC.

Many counts were recorded for this clonotype. The chain is built from TRBV5-8 and TRBJ1-2; D possibly corresponds to TRBD1 (6 bases). Trimming took 1 base from V and 4 from J, leaving 11 bases between them. The CDR3 is 14 residues long. Germline CDR1 reads SGHTS; CDR2 reads YDEGEE. In DNA form, the CDR3 reads TGTGCCAGCAGCTTGAGGGGGGTCCCCTATGGCTACACCTTC. This codes for CASSLRGVPYGYTF.

This clonotype was detected many times. The chain recombines TRBV20-1 with TRBJ2-7, with D perhaps TRBD2 (5 bases). The CDR3 sequence is 12 residues long. V gave up 6 bases and J gave up 3 bases, with 12 bases separating them. Germline V gives CDR1 DFQATT, CDR2 SNEGSKA (reference sequence). CDR3 sequence: CSAPAGGYEQYF. The CDR3 DNA reads as TGCAGTGCCCCGGCGGGCGGCTACGAGCAGTACTTC.

There are many counts of this clonotype. The chain recombines TRBV11-2 with TRBJ2-1; D possibly corresponds to TRBD2 (6 bases). Germline CDR1 SGHAT, CDR2 FQNNGV. Between the trimmed V and J ends, which lost 9 bases and 7 bases, there was a span of 13 bases. This CDR3 spans 12 amino acids. CDR3 protein: CASRGAGNEQFF. In DNA, the CDR3 is TGTGCCAGTAGGGGCGCGGGGAATGAGCAGTTCTTC.

The V call is TRBV10-3, the J call TRBJ1-5; possible D gene TRBD1, 5 bases. Per germline, CDR1 ENHRY and CDR2 SYGVKD. The CDR3 has 13 residues. The V and J ends lost 2 bases and 7 bases respectively, with 9 bases between them. The CDR3, as DNA: TGTGCCATCAGTGAGGGGACGGGGCAGCCCCAGCATTTT. Amino acids: CAISEGTGQPQHF.